This T cell receptor beta chain was sequenced during a study of blood T cell repertoires in COVID-19. Study information: PBMCs, B-cell-depleted T cells, or T cells were the source of the cDNA or gDNA that made up the material.

In the original workflow: Amplifying reference gene primers gave estimates of nucleated cell counts. Produced via immunoSEQ multiplex PCR; TCRdb's table is partial and in-frame only. D and trimming come from the DNA, and the V and J calls and clone size come from that table. The sample carries about 170,000 clones, roughly 80% recorded once. This CDR3 has 12 amino acids. With 5 bases clipped from V and 9 bases from J, the junction kept 4 bases outside the gene matches. The V gene's germline CDR1 is GTSNPN and CDR2 SVGIG (reference sequence). In assigning cohorts, the study relied on participant-reported clinical history.

The TCR originated in a woman in her forties or fifties who had recovered from COVID-19. This chain links TRBV30 with TRBJ1-6, with TRBD1 matching 7 bases. Sequencing was performed on PBMCs or T cells enriched from blood (not recorded which). CDR3 sequence reads: CAWDRDVSPLHF. CDR3 bases: TGTGCCTGGGACAGGGATGTTTCACCCCTCCACTTT.